Listed here is a single T cell receptor (beta chain). This clonotype was seen at least ten times. Its antigen target is currently unknown. Within one base of it there is no much larger clone, and no base qualities were kept. These data belong to a study of regulatory T cells in long-lasting Graves disease (dated by TCRdb to the early 2020s). Background on the whole study: Persistent Graves' disease was defined as antithyroid drug treatment for over 5 years with persistently positive TSH receptor autoantibodies. The study was conducted in China and was registered as a clinical trial. Antithyroid drugs had been taken for about 9.7 years on average by persistent Graves' disease patients in the clinical cohort. A total of roughly 33 samples were covered by TCR sequencing, comprising around 13 persistent and approximately 20 newly diagnosed Graves' disease patients. Patients with persistent Graves' disease were compared with patients with newly diagnosed Graves' disease using TCR sequencing and RNA sequencing of peripheral blood. Results and caveats for the whole study, not just this receptor: Only the TCR beta chain was sequenced and analyzed. The authors acknowledged the small sample size as a limitation that may reduce accuracy. Compared with newly diagnosed patients, patients with persistent Graves' disease had lower TCR Shannon entropy and fewer highly expanded clones, which suggests clonal expansion. TRBV28, TRBJ1-2 and TRBJ2-5 were preferentially used in persistent disease, while TRBV20-1 and TRBJ2-1 were favored in newly diagnosed disease. Only peripheral blood was studied, because thyroid tissue, the primary lesion, was inaccessible. More public clonotypes were shared among persistent patients (2,741) than among newly diagnosed patients (approximately 1,000).

The time point label here, explained by the study, means: persistent/refractory GD, antithyroid drugs over 5 years with positive TRAb. RNA was extracted from PBMCs in TRIzol for both TCR sequencing and RNA sequencing. The diagnosis of Graves' disease followed American Thyroid Association guidelines. The patients came from an endocrinology department in Xi'an, China. Each patient gave approximately 8.8 milliliters of peripheral blood, collected in an EDTA anticoagulant tube. Ficoll Paque Plus density gradient separation was used to isolate PBMCs, and no additional T cell sorting was done. An Agilent 2100 Bioanalyzer and agarose gel were used to assess RNA quality, and a NanoDrop 2000 was used to measure RNA concentration. Taken from cysteine to phenylalanine, the CDR3 has 16 residues. The sequence is cut down to CDR3 DNA, 48 bases in frame from base 1. The germline V and J ends show losses of 5 bases and 2 bases respectively, and no gene match explains 6 bases of the junction. Via the germline V gene, CDR1 is SGHVS and CDR2 FQNEAQ.

The receptor library was made with multiplex PCR. Sequencing was carried out with an Illumina HiSeq 4000. CDR3 regions were amplified by Arm-PCR with iRepertoire HTBI primers to construct TCR beta libraries. Before sequencing, the PCR products underwent gel purification. Per the original workflow: Across samples, 55 to 80 TRBV and roughly 15 TRBJ segments were identified and used for gene usage analysis of CDR3 amino acid clonotypes. Filtered high-quality paired reads were merged into contigs using COPE and FqMerger. BLAST was used to align contigs to the IMGT TRBV, TRBD and TRBJ reference genes, and CDR3 was defined following IMGT. Any clonotype with a frequency above 0.1% was counted as a highly expanded clone. Shannon entropy served as the measure of repertoire diversity, while the Gini coefficient captured V-J evenness. A clonotype found in more than one individual was treated as public. TCRdb itself trimmed the public reads at Q25 with fastp, ran MiXCR and retained productive beta chains. Entries that share a CDR3 protein sequence are merged under the most common genes and DNA. The V and J calls and clone size come from TCRdb's table, not from the authors' own analysis. Across this sample there are about 470,000 distinct CDR3 sequences, with 20% seen only once. About 7.8% of the sample comes from the top ten.

The V gene is TRBV7-8 and the J gene is TRBJ1-5, with 10 bases in between that match TRBD1. The clonotype originates from a female donor with Graves disease. Material: peripheral blood mononuclear cells (PBMCs), obtained when the disease was refractory, from a patient treated with antithyroid drugs. The DNA sequence follows: TGTGCCAGCAGCCCCTGGACAGGGGGTGGCAATCAGCCCCAGCATTTT. Protein translation: CASSPWTGGGNQPQHF.